This TCR beta chain was recorded in a study of T cells in Graves' hyperthyroidism and ophthalmopathy. Whole-study results and caveats: Blood samples included most of the expanded thyroid clonotypes exceeding 0.001.

This sample holds PBMCs from roughly 10 ml fresh peripheral blood. Of note for this clonotype: Its cognate antigen is unknown.

There were TCR beta CDR3 regions amplified from RNA transcripts. Primed by the HTBI set, a first-round RT-PCR was run on the TCR CDR3. TCRdb analysed the multiplex PCR reads with MiXCR anew, one entry per CDR3 protein. Among hundreds of thousands of distinct CDR3 sequences listed, just under 15% were seen once. The receptor comes from a woman aged 25 to 39 with Graves' hyperthyroidism. The sequencing sample was made of blood.

CDR3 DNA sequence: TGCGCCAGCAGCGGGCCCGGGAGAAACACCGGGGAGCTGTTTTTT. Its translation is CASSGPGRNTGELFF. The chain couples TRBV5-1 to TRBJ2-2; maybe TRBD2 (6 bases). Trimming removed 4 bases at V and 2 bases at J, with 12 bases between. Germline V gene data show CDR1 as SGHRS and CDR2 as YFSETQ. The CDR3 loop spans 15 amino acids. The entire variable domain, with the rest obtained from reference TRBV5-1 and TRBJ2-2, is as follows: KAGVTQTPRYLIKTRGQQVTLSCSPISGHRSVSWYQQTPGQGLQFLFEYFSETQRNKGNFPGRFSGRQFSNSRSEMNVSTLELGDSALYLCASSGPGRNTGELFFGEGSRLTVL.